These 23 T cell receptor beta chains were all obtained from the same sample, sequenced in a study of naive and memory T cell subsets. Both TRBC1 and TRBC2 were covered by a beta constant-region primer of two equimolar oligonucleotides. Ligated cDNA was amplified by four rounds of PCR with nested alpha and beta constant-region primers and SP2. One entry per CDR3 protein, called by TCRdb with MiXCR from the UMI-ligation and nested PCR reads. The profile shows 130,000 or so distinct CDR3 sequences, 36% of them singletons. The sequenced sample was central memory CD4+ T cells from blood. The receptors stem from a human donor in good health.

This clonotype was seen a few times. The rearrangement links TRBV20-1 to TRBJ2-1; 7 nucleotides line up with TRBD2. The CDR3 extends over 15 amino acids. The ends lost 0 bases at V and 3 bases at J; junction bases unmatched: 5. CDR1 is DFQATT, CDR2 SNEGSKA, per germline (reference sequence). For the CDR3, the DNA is TGCAGTGCTAGAGATCTAGCGGCAATCTACAATGAGCAGTTCTTC. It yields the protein CSARDLAAIYNEQFF.

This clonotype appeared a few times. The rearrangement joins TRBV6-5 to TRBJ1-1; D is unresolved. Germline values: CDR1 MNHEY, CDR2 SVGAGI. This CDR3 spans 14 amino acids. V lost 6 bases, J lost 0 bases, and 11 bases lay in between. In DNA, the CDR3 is TGTGCCAGCAGCCCCAAGGGCGTGAACACTGAAGCTTTCTTT. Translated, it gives CASSPKGVNTEAFF.

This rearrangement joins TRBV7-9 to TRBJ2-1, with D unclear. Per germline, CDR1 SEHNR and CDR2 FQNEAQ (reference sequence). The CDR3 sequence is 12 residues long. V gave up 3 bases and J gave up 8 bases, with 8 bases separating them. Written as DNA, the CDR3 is TGTGCCAGCAGCTTTAGGGTAGATGAGCAGTTCTTC. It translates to CASSFRVDEQFF.

The CDR3 nucleotides read TGTGCCAGCAGTTCTAGGGGGCTTCAGCCCCAGCATTTT. This gives the protein CASSSRGLQPQHF. This chain connects TRBV7-6 to TRBJ1-5, with TRBD1 matching over 7 bases. This CDR3 region has 13 residues. Germline trimming cut 6 bases from V and 6 bases from J; bases unmatched to any gene: 5. Per the germline V gene, CDR1 is SGHVS and CDR2 is FNYEAQ.

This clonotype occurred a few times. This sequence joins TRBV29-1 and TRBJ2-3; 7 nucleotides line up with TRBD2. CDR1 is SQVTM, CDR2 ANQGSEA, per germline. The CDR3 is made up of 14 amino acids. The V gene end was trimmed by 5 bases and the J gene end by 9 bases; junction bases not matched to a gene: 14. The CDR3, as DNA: TGCAGCGTTCCATTTGCGGGAGTGGTGGAGACGCAGTATTTT. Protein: CSVPFAGVVETQYF.

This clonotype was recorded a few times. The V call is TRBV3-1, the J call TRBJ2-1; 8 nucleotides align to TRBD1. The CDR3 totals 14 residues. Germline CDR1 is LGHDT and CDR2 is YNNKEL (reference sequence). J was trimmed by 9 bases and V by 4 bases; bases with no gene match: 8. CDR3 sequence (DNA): TGTGCCAGCAGCCCCGGACAGGGTTTGGGTGAGCAGTTCTTC. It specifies CASSPGQGLGEQFF.

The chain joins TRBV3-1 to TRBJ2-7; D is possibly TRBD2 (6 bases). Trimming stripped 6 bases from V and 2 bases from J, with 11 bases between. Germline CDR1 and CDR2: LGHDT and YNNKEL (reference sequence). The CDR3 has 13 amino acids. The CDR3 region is CASSRAGTYEQYF. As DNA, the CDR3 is TGTGCCAGCAGTCGAGCGGGCACCTACGAGCAGTACTTC.

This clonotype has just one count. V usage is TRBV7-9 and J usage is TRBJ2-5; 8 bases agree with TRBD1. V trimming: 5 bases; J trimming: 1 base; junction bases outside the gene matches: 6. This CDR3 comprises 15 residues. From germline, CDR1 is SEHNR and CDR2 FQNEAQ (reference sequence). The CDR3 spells CASSRWTGLQETQYF. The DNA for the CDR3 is TGTGCCAGCAGCAGATGGACAGGGCTCCAAGAGACCCAGTACTTC.

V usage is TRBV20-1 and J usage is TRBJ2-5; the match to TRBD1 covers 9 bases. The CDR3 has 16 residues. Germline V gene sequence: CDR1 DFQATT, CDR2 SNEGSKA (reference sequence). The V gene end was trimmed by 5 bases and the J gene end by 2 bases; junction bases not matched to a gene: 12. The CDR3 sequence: CSAGYLQGALQETQYF. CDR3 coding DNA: TGCAGTGCTGGATATCTACAGGGGGCTTTGCAAGAGACCCAGTACTTC.

The CDR3 DNA reads TGTGCCAGCAGTTACAGGGTTGGCGACGAGCAGTACTTC. Translation: CASSYRVGDEQYF. This chain links TRBV6-5 with TRBJ2-7; D not certain. The germline V gene has CDR1 MNHEY and CDR2 SVGAGI. The V end lost 2 bases, the J end lost 5 bases, and 10 bases lay between the germline ends. The CDR3 runs to 13 residues.

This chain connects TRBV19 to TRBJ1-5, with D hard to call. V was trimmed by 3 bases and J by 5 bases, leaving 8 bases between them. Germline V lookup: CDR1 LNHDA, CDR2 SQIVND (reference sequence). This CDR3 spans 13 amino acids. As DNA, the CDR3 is TGTGCCAGTAGTATGGTGTGGGATCAGCCCCAGCATTTT. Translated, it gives CASSMVWDQPQHF.

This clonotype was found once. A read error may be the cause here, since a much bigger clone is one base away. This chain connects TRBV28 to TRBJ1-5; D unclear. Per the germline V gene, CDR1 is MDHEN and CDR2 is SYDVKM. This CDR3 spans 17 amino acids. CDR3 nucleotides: TGTGCCAGCAGTTTACTGCCACCAACTTTTAGCAATCAGACCCAGCATTTT. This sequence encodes CASSLLPPTFSNQTQHF. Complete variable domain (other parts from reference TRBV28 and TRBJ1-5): DVKVTQSSRYLVKRTGEKVFLECVQDMDHENMFWYRQDPGLGLRLIYFSYDVKMKEKGDIPEGYSVSREKKERFSLILESASTNQTSMYLCASSLLPPTFSNQTQHFGDGTRLSIL.

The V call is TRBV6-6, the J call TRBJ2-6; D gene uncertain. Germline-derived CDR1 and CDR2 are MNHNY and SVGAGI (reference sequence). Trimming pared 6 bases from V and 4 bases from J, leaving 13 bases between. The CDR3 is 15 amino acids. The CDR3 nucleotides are TGTGCCAGCAGCCCCGTCCCGCAGGGGGCCAACGTCCTGACTTTC. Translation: CASSPVPQGANVLTF.

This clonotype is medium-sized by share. The CDR3 reads CASNHPPSTDTQYF. In DNA form, the CDR3 reads TGTGCCAGCAACCACCCCCCTAGCACAGATACGCAGTATTTT. V is TRBV11-2 and J is TRBJ2-3, with D unresolved. V shed 7 bases and J shed 0 bases, with 11 bases lying between them. CDR1 SGHAT and CDR2 FQNNGV come from the germline V gene. CDR3 length: 14 residues.

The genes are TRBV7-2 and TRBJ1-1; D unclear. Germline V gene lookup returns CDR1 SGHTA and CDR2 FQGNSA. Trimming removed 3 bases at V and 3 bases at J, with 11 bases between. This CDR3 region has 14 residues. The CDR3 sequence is CASSLGGSYTEAFF. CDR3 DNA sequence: TGTGCCAGCAGCTTGGGAGGGAGCTACACTGAAGCTTTCTTT.

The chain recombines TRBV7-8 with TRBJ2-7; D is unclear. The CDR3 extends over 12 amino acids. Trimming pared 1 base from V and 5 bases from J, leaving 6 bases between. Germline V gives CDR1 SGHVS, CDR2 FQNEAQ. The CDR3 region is CASSLVGNEQYF. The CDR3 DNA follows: TGTGCCAGCAGCTTAGTAGGCAACGAGCAGTACTTC.

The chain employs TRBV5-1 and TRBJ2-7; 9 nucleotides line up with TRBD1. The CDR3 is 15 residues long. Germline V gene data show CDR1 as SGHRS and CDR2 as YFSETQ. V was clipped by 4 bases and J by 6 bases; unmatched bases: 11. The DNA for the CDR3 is TGCGCCAGCAGCCAAAAACAGGGGGCGCTTGGCGAGCAGTACTTC. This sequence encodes CASSQKQGALGEQYF.

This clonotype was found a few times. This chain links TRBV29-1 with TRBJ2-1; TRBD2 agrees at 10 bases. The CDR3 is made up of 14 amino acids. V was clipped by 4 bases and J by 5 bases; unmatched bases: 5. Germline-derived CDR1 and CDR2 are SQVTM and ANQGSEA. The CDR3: CSVVKLAGHNEQFF. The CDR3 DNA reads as TGCAGCGTTGTGAAACTAGCGGGACACAATGAGCAGTTCTTC.

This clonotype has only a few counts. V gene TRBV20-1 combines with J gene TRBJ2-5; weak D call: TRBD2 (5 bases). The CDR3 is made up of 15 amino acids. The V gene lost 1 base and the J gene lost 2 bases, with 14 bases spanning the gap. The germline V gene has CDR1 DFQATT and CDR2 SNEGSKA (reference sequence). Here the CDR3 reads CSARAKASLQETQYF. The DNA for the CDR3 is TGCAGTGCTAGAGCTAAGGCTAGCCTACAAGAGACCCAGTACTTC.

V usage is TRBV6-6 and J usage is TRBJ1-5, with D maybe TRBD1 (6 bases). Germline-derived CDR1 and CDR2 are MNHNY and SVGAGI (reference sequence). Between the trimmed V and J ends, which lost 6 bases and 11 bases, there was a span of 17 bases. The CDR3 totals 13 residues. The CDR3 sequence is CASSHLGGAAQHF. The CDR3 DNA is TGTGCCAGCAGCCACTTGGGGGGGGCAGCCCAGCATTTT.

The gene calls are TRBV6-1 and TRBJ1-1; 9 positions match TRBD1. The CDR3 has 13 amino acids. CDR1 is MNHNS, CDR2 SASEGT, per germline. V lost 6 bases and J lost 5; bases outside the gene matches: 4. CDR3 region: CASSRTGVTEAFF. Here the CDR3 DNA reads TGTGCCAGCAGCAGGACAGGGGTGACTGAAGCTTTCTTT.

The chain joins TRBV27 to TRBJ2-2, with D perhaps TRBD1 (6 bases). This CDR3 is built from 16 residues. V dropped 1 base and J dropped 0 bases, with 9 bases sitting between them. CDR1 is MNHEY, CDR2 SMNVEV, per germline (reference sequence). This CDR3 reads CASSLLGTTNTGELFF. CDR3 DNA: TGTGCCAGCAGTTTATTAGGGACAACGAACACCGGGGAGCTGTTTTTT.

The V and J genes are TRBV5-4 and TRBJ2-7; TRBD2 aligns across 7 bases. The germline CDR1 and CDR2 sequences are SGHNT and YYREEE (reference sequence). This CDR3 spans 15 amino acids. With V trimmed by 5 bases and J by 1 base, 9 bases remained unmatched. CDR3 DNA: TGTGCCAGCAGGCAGCGGGGCGGGAGTTCCTACGAGCAGTACTTC. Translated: CASRQRGGSSYEQYF.